The subject of this entry is one TCR beta chain. The data are from a study of blood T cells in healthy people across ages. Each individual donor underwent a draw of about 9.9 milliliters of peripheral blood. Alongside a J-beta primer mix, a sample-barcoded 5' primer served in a second PCR lasting roughly 7 to 11 cycles. With 12 random nucleotides, a template-switch adaptor tagged each individual cDNA molecule. Per-sample output comprised a minimum of 3 million paired-end reads containing CDR3. TCRdb ran MiXCR on the 5' RACE reads and lists one entry per CDR3 protein. The sample records approximately 800,000 distinct CDR3 sequences, roughly 35% being singletons. Germline V gene lookup returns CDR1 DFQATT and CDR2 SNEGSKA (reference sequence). V shed 3 bases and J 1 base; nucleotides not matched to a gene: 5. CDR3 size: 14 residues.

The chain links TRBV20-1 to TRBJ1-1, with 7 bases matching TRBD1. This clonotype was sampled from a man aged 18 to 29 in good health. The sequencing sample was made of blood. CDR3 sequence reads: CSARIGGPNTEAFF. The DNA for the CDR3 is TGCAGTGCTAGGATAGGGGGCCCGAACACTGAAGCTTTCTTT.